This entry concerns a single TCR beta chain. The Seattle patients, enrolled during active infection, were followed longitudinally. CDR3 length equals 14 residues. Germline CDR1 is KGHDR and CDR2 is SFDVKD. V dropped 9 bases and J dropped 8; count of bases not matched to a gene: 10. This specimen comes from a study of blood T cell repertoires in COVID-19. For the study at large: Researchers got acute and convalescent COVID-19 samples from the United States, Italy and Spain. From T cells, B-cell-depleted T cells, or PBMCs came the material, which was cDNA or gDNA.

In the original processing: Amplification from reference gene primers served as the basis for estimated nucleated cell counts. The table came from immunoSEQ multiplex PCR; TCRdb's copy has only in-frame clones and leaves some out. The V and J calls and clone size are taken from that table; D and trimming were inferred from the DNA. The table lists 250,000 or so clones, 85% to 90% of them singletons. The sample comprised peripheral blood. The receptor was derived from a woman aged 60-75 years with COVID-19, enrolled during active disease. The V and J genes are TRBV24-1 and TRBJ2-1; 9 bases map to TRBD2. As DNA, the CDR3 is TGTGCCACCGCTTCAGGCGGGGGGGCCTATGAGCAGTTCTTC. As protein: CATASGGGAYEQFF.